These 23 T cell receptor beta chains were sequenced from one sample in a study of long-term antiretroviral therapy in people with HIV. A v3.0 immunoSEQ assay was performed at survey level. Here immunoSEQ multiplex PCR was the method, and the copy in TCRdb shows in-frame clones only, minus some. The sample records around 13,000 clones, 80% to 85% being singletons. The material was unsorted PBMCs, obtained 1.8 years before starting antiretroviral therapy. Receptors originate from a woman aged 40-49 years with HIV.

The count of this clone is one. The J gene is TRBJ1-1, the V gene TRBV7-2, with TRBD1 as a possible D gene (6 bases). The germline CDR1 and CDR2 sequences are SGHTA and FQGNSA. The CDR3 spans 15 residues. The V end lost 3 bases, the J end lost 3 bases, and 14 bases lay between the germline ends. The CDR3 DNA sequence: TGTGCCAGCAGCTTCGGGGGGCCGGGGGACACTGAAGCTTTCTTT. Protein sequence: CASSFGGPGDTEAFF. Supplemented by reference TRBV7-2 and TRBJ1-1, the full variable domain reads GAGVSQSPSNKVTEKGKDVELRCDPISGHTALYWYRQSLGQGLEFLIYFQGNSAPDKSGLPSDRFSAERTGGSVSTLTIQRTQQEDSAVYLCASSFGGPGDTEAFFGQGTRLTVV.

This chain connects TRBV11-2 to TRBJ1-3; D call uncertain. From germline, CDR1 is SGHAT and CDR2 FQNNGV. CDR3 size: 15 residues. The V gene lost 5 bases and the J gene lost 0 bases, with 11 bases spanning the gap. The CDR3 region has the DNA TGTGCCAGCAGCAAACAGATTCACTCTGGAAACACCATATATTTT. The encoded protein is CASSKQIHSGNTIYF.

This chain joins TRBV9 and TRBJ1-1; weak D call: TRBD1 (6 bases). The germline V gene encodes CDR1 SGDLS and CDR2 YYNGEE. The CDR3 spans 14 residues. Trimming took off 4 bases at V and 0 bases at J, with 10 bases between the two ends. In nucleotides, the CDR3 is TGTGCCAGCAGCCTTACAGGGCTGAACACTGAAGCTTTCTTT. Protein product: CASSLTGLNTEAFF. Filled out from reference TRBV9 and TRBJ1-1, the complete variable domain reads DSGVTQTPKHLITATGQRVTLRCSPRSGDLSVYWYQQSLDQGLQFLIQYYNGEERAKGNILERFSAQQFPDLHSELNLSSLELGDSALYFCASSLTGLNTEAFFGQGTRLTVV.

The genes are TRBV5-8 and TRBJ1-5; D gene unclear. Germline-derived CDR1 and CDR2 are SGHTS and YDEGEE. The CDR3 is made up of 12 amino acids. Deletions cut 1 base from V and 5 bases from J, with 4 bases between. CDR3 in amino acids: CASSLTDQPQHF. The CDR3 DNA follows: TGTGCCAGCAGCTTGACGGATCAGCCCCAGCATTTT. Based on the CDR3 plus reference TRBV5-8 and TRBJ1-5, the full variable domain is EAGVTQSPTHLIKTRGQQATLRCSPISGHTSVYWYQQALGLGLQFLLWYDEGEERNRGNFPPRFSGRQFPNYSSELNVNALELEDSALYLCASSLTDQPQHFGDGTRLSIL.

The chain recombines TRBV6-1 with TRBJ2-2, with D perhaps TRBD1 (6 bases). CDR1 and CDR2 (germline): MNHNS, SASEGT. V lost 5 bases and J 5 bases, leaving 12 bases between the germline ends. The CDR3 is 14 amino acids. CDR3 sequence: CASSLKGETGELFF. CDR3 coding DNA: TGTGCCAGCAGTCTCAAGGGGGAGACCGGGGAGCTGTTTTTT.

Only a few counts were recorded for this clone. This chain joins TRBV6-5 and TRBJ1-2, with TRBD1 matching 8 bases. In germline, CDR1 is MNHEY, CDR2 SVGAGI. The CDR3 consists of 13 residues. J lost 7 bases, V lost 4 bases, and 5 bases had no gene match. CDR3 in amino acids: CASSSSGGAGYTF. DNA of the CDR3: TGTGCCAGCAGTTCTTCAGGGGGCGCTGGCTACACCTTC.

In nucleotides, the CDR3 is TGTGCCAGCACCCTGGGGCGGGAGGGGTCCTACGAGCAGTACTTC. This sequence encodes CASTLGREGSYEQYF. The V gene is TRBV7-9, the J gene TRBJ2-7; 9 nucleotides match TRBD2. There are 15 residues in the CDR3. Germline CDR1 and CDR2: SEHNR and FQNEAQ (reference sequence). The ends lost 7 bases at V and 1 base at J; junction bases unmatched: 8.

This chain uses TRBV6-5 with TRBJ1-4; 11 positions agree with TRBD1. The CDR3 loop spans 16 amino acids. Germline CDR1 reads MNHEY; CDR2 reads SVGAGI. The V and J ends lost 2 bases and 8 bases, in that order; junction bases with no gene match: 7. The CDR3 nucleotides are TGTGCCAGCAGTTACCGGACAGGGGGCTTTTACGAAAAACTGTTTTTT. Its translation is CASSYRTGGFYEKLFF.

The chain recombines TRBV11-2 with TRBJ2-2, with D hard to call. Germline V lookup: CDR1 SGHAT, CDR2 FQNNGV. The CDR3 totals 14 residues. V was clipped by 5 bases and J by 1 base, with 8 bases between them. CDR3 loop: CASSAEWNTGELFF. The DNA of the CDR3 is TGTGCCAGCAGCGCCGAGTGGAACACCGGGGAGCTGTTTTTT.

The J gene is TRBJ1-5, the V gene TRBV5-1; D unresolved. The length of the CDR3 is 14 residues. Germline-derived CDR1 and CDR2 are SGHRS and YFSETQ. Between the trimmed V and J ends, which lost 0 bases and 5 bases, there was a span of 9 bases. The CDR3 reads CASSLAVRHQPQHF. CDR3 DNA: TGCGCCAGCAGCTTGGCCGTACGGCATCAGCCCCAGCATTTT.

This clone was found once. The chain employs TRBV6-5 and TRBJ1-1, with D hard to call. Deletions cut 7 bases from V and 3 bases from J, with 9 bases between. The V gene's germline CDR1 is MNHEY and CDR2 SVGAGI. The CDR3 has 12 amino acids. CDR3 nucleotides: TGTGCCAGCAAATCAGACTACACTGAAGCTTTCTTT. It specifies CASKSDYTEAFF.

The chain links TRBV5-4 to TRBJ2-4, with 8 bases matching TRBD2. The ends lost 3 bases at V and 0 bases at J; junction bases unmatched: 2. CDR3 length: 15 amino acids. Germline V gene lookup returns CDR1 SGHNT and CDR2 YYREEE (reference sequence). DNA for the CDR3: TGTGCCAGCAGCTCCGGGGGGGTAGCCAAAAACATTCAGTACTTC. Its translation is CASSSGGVAKNIQYF.

The chain links TRBV19 to TRBJ2-1; weak D call: TRBD2 (5 bases). Between the trimmed V and J ends, which lost 0 bases and 9 bases, there was a span of 12 bases. Looked up from germline, CDR1 is LNHDA and CDR2 is SQIVND (reference sequence). This CDR3 comprises 14 residues. This CDR3 reads CASSIEDYRGEQFF. The DNA of the CDR3 is TGTGCCAGTAGTATAGAAGACTACCGAGGTGAGCAGTTCTTC.

The genes are TRBV23-1 and TRBJ2-3; 8 bases align to TRBD2. TRBV23-1 is placed among ORFs of uncertain function. The CDR3 totals 17 residues. V gave up 6 bases and J gave up 1 base; unmatched junction bases: 12. The CDR3 region is CASRATGGVLCTDTQYF. The DNA of the CDR3 is TGCGCCAGCAGGGCGACGGGAGGGGTGCTTTGCACAGATACGCAGTATTTT.

J is TRBJ2-7 and V is TRBV7-9, with a possible D match to TRBD2 (6 bases). Germline-derived CDR1 and CDR2 are SEHNR and FQNEAQ (reference sequence). The CDR3 has 12 residues. Trimming left V 8 bases short and J 5 bases short, with 13 bases between. The CDR3 loop is CASDQGLDEQYF. Here the CDR3 DNA reads TGTGCCAGCGACCAGGGACTGGACGAGCAGTACTTC.

V gene TRBV2 combines with J gene TRBJ1-2; no firm D call. The CDR3 consists of 13 residues. V was cut by 2 bases and J by 4 bases, with 8 bases left in between. Germline V lookup: CDR1 SNHLY, CDR2 FYNNEI. The CDR3 sequence: CASSETGPYGYTF. CDR3 coding DNA: TGTGCCAGCAGTGAAACGGGTCCCTATGGCTACACCTTC.

This chain joins TRBV15 and TRBJ2-3; 7 bases are a match to TRBD2. With 0 bases clipped from V and 5 bases from J, the junction kept 2 bases outside the gene matches. This CDR3 region has 14 residues. CDR1 is LNHNV, CDR2 YYDKDF, per germline (reference sequence). CDR3 in DNA: TGTGCCACCAGCAGAGACCCGGGAGGAGATACGCAGTATTTT. Translating gives CATSRDPGGDTQYF. Drawing the rest from reference TRBV15 and TRBJ2-3, the complete variable domain is DAMVIQNPRYQVTQFGKPVTLSCSQTLNHNVMYWYQQKSSQAPKLLFHYYDKDFNNEADTPDNFQSRRPNTSFCFLDIRSPGLGDTAMYLCATSRDPGGDTQYFGPGTRLTVL.

J is TRBJ2-1 and V is TRBV6-5; TRBD2 is a possible D gene (6 bases). Germline loops: CDR1 MNHEY, CDR2 SVGAGI. V lost 0 bases to trimming and J lost 9 bases, with 9 bases between them. The length of the CDR3 is 13 residues. CDR3 nucleotides: TGTGCCAGCAGTTACTCCCGGCGGGGTGAGCAGTTCTTC. It codes for CASSYSRRGEQFF.

This clone was seen a single time. The J gene is TRBJ2-7, the V gene TRBV6-5; D possibly corresponds to TRBD2 (5 bases). The CDR3 has 15 amino acids. The germline CDR1 and CDR2 sequences are MNHEY and SVGAGI. Trimming left V 0 bases short and J 2 bases short, with 11 bases between. In nucleotides, the CDR3 is TGTGCCAGCAGTTACTCAGGGAGTCTGACCTACGAGCAGTACTTC. Protein: CASSYSGSLTYEQYF.

A single count supports this clone. V and J are TRBV2 and TRBJ2-1, with 9 nucleotides matching TRBD2. The CDR3 has 17 residues. Germline V CDR1 and CDR2: SNHLY, FYNNEI. The V and J ends lost 11 bases and 2 bases, in that order; junction bases with no gene match: 16. DNA for the CDR3: TGTGCCGGACGAGCGTTAGCGGGAGCGGTACCCTACAATGAGCAGTTCTTC. Translated: CAGRALAGAVPYNEQFF.

The sample holds one count of this clone. The V gene is TRBV29-1, the J gene TRBJ2-1; 14 bases are a match to TRBD2. V dropped 6 bases and J dropped 4; count of bases not matched to a gene: 2. The length of the CDR3 is 14 residues. Germline CDR1 SQVTM, CDR2 ANQGSEA. The CDR3, as DNA: TGCAGCGTAGGACTAGCGGGAGGATACAATGAGCAGTTCTTC. This translates into CSVGLAGGYNEQFF.

This rearrangement joins TRBV9 to TRBJ1-1; 8 nucleotides align to TRBD1. The V gene end was trimmed by 4 bases and the J gene end by 5 bases; junction bases not matched to a gene: 4. The CDR3 is 13 residues long. CDR1 is SGDLS and CDR2 is YYNGEE in the germline V gene. DNA for the CDR3: TGTGCCAGCAGCCCAACAGGGGGGACTGAAGCTTTCTTT. The encoded protein is CASSPTGGTEAFF.

On this clone: This sample also contains other DNA sequences that code for the same CDR3. The V call is TRBV2, the J call TRBJ1-1; D ambiguous. The ends were cut back, 5 bases at V and 3 bases at J, with 10 bases in the middle. Germline CDR1 is SNHLY and CDR2 is FYNNEI. This CDR3 comprises 13 residues. The chain's CDR3 is CASSSVGDTEAFF. The CDR3 DNA reads TGTGCCAGCAGTTCAGTTGGCGACACTGAAGCTTTCTTT. The full variable domain, in which reference TRBV2 and TRBJ1-1 provide the parts outside the CDR3, is EPEVTQTPSHQVTQMGQEVILRCVPISNHLYFYWYRQILGQKVEFLVSFYNNEISEKSEIFDDQFSVERPDGSNFTLKIRSTKLEDSAMYFCASSSVGDTEAFFGQGTRLTVV.